Listed here are 2 T cell receptor beta chains from one sample, sequenced in a study of metastatic and nonmetastatic thyroid tumors. Every patient underwent thyroid surgery untreated. TCRdb re-clonotyped the PCR reads through MiXCR. This table holds about 50,000 clones, 4% found once. Sequenced: blood. The source of these receptors is a female donor with papillary thyroid cancer or a benign thyroid nodule (not recorded which). Some clones in this sample may be carry-over from other donors' samples.

V is TRBV10-1 and J is TRBJ2-3, with TRBD2 matching over 7 bases. Per the germline V gene, CDR1 is WNHNN and CDR2 is SYGVQD (reference sequence). This CDR3 is 16 amino acids long. The V gene end was trimmed by 0 bases and the J gene end by 0 bases; junction bases not matched to a gene: 3. The DNA for the CDR3 is TGCGCCAGCAGTGAGTCGCGGGGGATTAGCACAGATACGCAGTATTTT. This codes for CASSESRGISTDTQYF.

This clone has just a few counts. V and J are TRBV28 and TRBJ1-3; TRBD1 matches at 7 bases. The trim removed 4 bases at V and 5 bases at J, leaving 2 bases unmatched. Germline V lookup: CDR1 MDHEN, CDR2 SYDVKM. The CDR3 contains 13 residues. The CDR3, as DNA: TGTGCCAGCAGTTCGGGACAGCGAAACACCATATATTTT. Amino acids: CASSSGQRNTIYF.